The sequence of this T cell receptor (beta chain) was determined in a study of cytomegalovirus exposure and HLA in healthy donors. Looking at the study overall: The roughly 130 validation repertoires used the same platform as the roughly 670 first-cohort repertoires, a later analysis reported.

As concerns this clone: Its target is not known.

From the approximately 120-subject validation cohort, which was separate from the roughly 700-subject first cohort, the donors were drawn. The CDR3 is made up of 15 amino acids. V was shortened by 0 bases and J by 2 bases, with 8 bases between the two germline ends. Germline assignment: CDR1 KGHSH and CDR2 LQKENI. TCRdb's table, derived via immunoSEQ multiplex PCR, lists solely in-frame clones and lacks some. The sample records roughly 60,000 clones, over 90% being singletons. Study observations and caveats: According to a subsequent analysis, TCR clusters identified in the first cohort showed a tendency to co-occur across the 100 to 150 validation repertoires.

The chain combines TRBV18 with TRBJ2-1; D is undetermined. The clonotype originates from a man aged 18 to 30 in good health and CMV-seronegative. Sequenced: PBMCs. CDR3 coding DNA: TGTGCCAGCTCACCACCCCAGCGCCCCTACAATGAGCAGTTCTTC. Protein sequence: CASSPPQRPYNEQFF.